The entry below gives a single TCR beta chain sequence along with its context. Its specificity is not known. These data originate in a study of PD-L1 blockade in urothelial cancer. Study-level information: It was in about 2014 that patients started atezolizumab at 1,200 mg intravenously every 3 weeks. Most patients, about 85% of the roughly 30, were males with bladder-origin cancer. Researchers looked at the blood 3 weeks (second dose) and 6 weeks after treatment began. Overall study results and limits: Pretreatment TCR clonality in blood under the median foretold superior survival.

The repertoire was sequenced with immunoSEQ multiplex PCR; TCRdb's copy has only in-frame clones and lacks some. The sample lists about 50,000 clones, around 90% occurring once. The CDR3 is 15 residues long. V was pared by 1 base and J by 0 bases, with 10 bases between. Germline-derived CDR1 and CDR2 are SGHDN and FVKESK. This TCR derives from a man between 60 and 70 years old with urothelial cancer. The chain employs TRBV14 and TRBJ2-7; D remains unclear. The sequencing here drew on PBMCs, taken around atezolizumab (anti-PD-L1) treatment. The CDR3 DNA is TGTGCCAGCAGCCAAGGGCACTACAACTCCTACGAGCAGTACTTC. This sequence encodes CASSQGHYNSYEQYF. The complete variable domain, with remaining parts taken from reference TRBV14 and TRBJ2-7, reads EAGVTQFPSHSVIEKGQTVTLRCDPISGHDNLYWYRRVMGKEIKFLLHFVKESKQDESGMPNNRFLAERTGGTYSTLKVQPAELEDSGVYFCASSQGHYNSYEQYFGPGTRLTVT.